This TCR beta chain was obtained from a study of OX40 agonist ivuxolimab in advanced cancers. Whole-study context: At doses from 0.01 to 10 mg/kg, patients were given intravenous ivuxolimab every 2 weeks.

Autoimmune disease history or systemic immunosuppression led to patients being barred. This CDR3 is 17 amino acids long. Trimming took off 5 bases at V and 2 bases at J, with 16 bases between the two ends. Germline V gene data show CDR1 as SGHTA and CDR2 as FQGNSA. Repertoires were generated with immunoSEQ multiplex PCR, while TCRdb's copy carries only in-frame clones and drops some. Of around 70,000 clones in the sample, about 82% were seen once. The specimen was CD4+ or CD8+ T cells sorted from blood, collected in a trial of the OX40 agonist ivuxolimab. This sequence was found in an adult with an advanced solid tumor such as melanoma, head and neck, liver or kidney cancer. This chain joins TRBV7-2 and TRBJ1-6; D remains ambiguous. Here the CDR3 reads CASSPTQITPYNSPLHF. CDR3 coding DNA: TGTGCCAGCAGCCCCACCCAGATAACACCCTATAATTCACCCCTCCACTTT.